The rows below give T cell receptor beta chains drawn from one sample of a study of T cell repertoires in cytomegalovirus infection. TCRdb used MiXCR to reprocess the reads, holding one entry per CDR3 protein. Of about 300,000 distinct CDR3 sequences in the sample, 9.6% were seen once. The sample taken for sequencing was PBMCs. These receptors all stem from a human donor in good health (CMV status not recorded). Some clones in this sample may be carry-over from other donors' samples. CDR3s include the opening cysteine and the closing phenylalanine or tryptophan. D genes are given only for firm matches. Some rows mark clone size as missing; the rest say once, few, many or name a class of expanded clone.

CDR3	DNA	D	V	size	J
CASSGQASGANVLTF	TGTGCCAGCAGTGGGCAGGCGTCTGGGGCCAACGTCCTGACTTTC	-	TRBV2	-	TRBJ2-6
CASSFGTPRGTQYF	TGTGCCAGCAGTTTCGGGACCCCCAGGGGGACCCAGTACTTC	-	TRBV27	many	TRBJ2-5
CASSHAPPGYTEAFF	TGTGCCAGCAGCCACGCCCCGCCGGGATACACTGAAGCTTTCTTT	-	TRBV14	-	TRBJ1-1
CASSLARGGKNIQYF	TGCGCCAGCAGCTTGGCAAGGGGTGGCAAAAACATTCAGTACTTC	-	TRBV5-1	many	TRBJ2-4
CASRPGTRQETQYF	TGTGCCAGCAGACCTGGGACACGCCAAGAGACCCAGTACTTC	-	TRBV7-9	many	TRBJ2-5
CASSPTFYSYNEQFF	TGTGCCAGCAGCCCGACCTTTTACTCCTACAATGAGCAGTTCTTC	-	TRBV13	many	TRBJ2-1
CASSFHRPVTSYGYTF	TGTGCCAGCAGTTTCCATAGACCAGTAACGTCCTATGGCTACACCTTC	-	TRBV6-5	few	TRBJ1-2
CASSTGGHAEAFF	TGTGCCAGCAGTACAGGGGGGCACGCTGAAGCTTTCTTT	TRBD1	TRBV28	-	TRBJ1-1
CASSPGTGNVEQYF	TGTGCCAGCAGCCCCGGGACAGGGAATGTCGAGCAGTACTTC	TRBD1	TRBV12-3/TRBV12-4	many	TRBJ2-7
CASSLAPGGRARNTEAFF	TGCGCCAGCAGCTTGGCTCCAGGGGGGCGTGCTAGGAACACTGAAGCTTTCTTT	TRBD1	TRBV5-1	many	TRBJ1-1
CSARDTRGTEAFF	TGCAGTGCAAGGGACACAAGGGGCACTGAAGCTTTCTTT	-	TRBV20-1	many	TRBJ1-1
CASGLQSGFDEQYF	TGTGCCAGCGGCCTCCAATCAGGTTTTGACGAGCAGTACTTC	-	TRBV6-1	many	TRBJ2-7
CASTQGKGDRNNQPQHF	TGTGCCAGCACCCAAGGAAAGGGGGACAGAAACAATCAGCCCCAGCATTTT	TRBD1	TRBV6-5	many	TRBJ1-5
CAIIETHLRGSNQPQHF	TGTGCCATCATTGAAACCCACTTAAGGGGTAGCAATCAGCCCCAGCATTTT	-	TRBV10-3	many	TRBJ1-5
CASSRAVTSTDTQYF	TGTGCCAGCAGCCGCGCAGTGACTAGCACAGATACGCAGTATTTT	-	TRBV5-5	-	TRBJ2-3
CASSLAGDEAFF	TGTGCCAGCAGCTTAGCGGGCGACGAAGCTTTCTTT	-	TRBV7-9	many	TRBJ1-1
CASGLYDRVTDTQYF	TGTGCTAGTGGTTTGTATGACAGGGTCACAGATACGCAGTATTTT	TRBD1	TRBV12-5	many	TRBJ2-3
CASRGWGFSTDTQYF	TGTGCCAGCAGGGGATGGGGATTTAGCACAGATACGCAGTATTTT	-	TRBV6-2/TRBV6-3	-	TRBJ2-3
CASSATGDPYEQYF	TGTGCCAGCAGCGCGACCGGGGACCCCTACGAGCAGTACTTC	-	TRBV7-9	many	TRBJ2-7
CSVDGGQADTQYF	TGCAGCGTTGATGGGGGGCAGGCAGATACGCAGTATTTT	-	TRBV29-1	many	TRBJ2-3
CASSYPGETQYF	TGTGCCAGCAGTTACCCAGGGGAGACCCAGTACTTC	-	TRBV6-6	many	TRBJ2-5
CASSDQGLDGYTF	TGTGCCAGCAGTGATCAGGGCTTAGATGGCTACACCTTC	-	TRBV25-1	-	TRBJ1-2
CASSTGPTGSGNTIYF	TGTGCCAGCAGCACTGGACCTACGGGCTCTGGAAACACCATATATTTT	-	TRBV7-2	many	TRBJ1-3
CSVVSGGDTEAFF	TGCAGCGTAGTATCCGGAGGGGACACTGAAGCTTTCTTT	-	TRBV29-1	few	TRBJ1-1
CASSSPNGYTF	TGTGCCAGCAGCTCCCCAAACGGCTACACCTTC	-	TRBV7-8	many	TRBJ1-2
CASSPPGLAYEQYF	TGTGCCAGCTCACCACCCGGACTAGCCTACGAGCAGTACTTC	TRBD2	TRBV18	-	TRBJ2-7
CASTWGGQETQYF	TGTGCCAGCACCTGGGGGGGCCAAGAGACCCAGTACTTC	TRBD2	TRBV5-5	many	TRBJ2-5
CATSDTRTSAGQYF	TGTGCCACCAGTGATACCAGGACTAGCGCCGGGCAGTACTTC	TRBD2	TRBV24-1	many	TRBJ2-7
CASSSSGSYNEQFF	TGTGCCAGCAGCTCCTCCGGTTCCTACAATGAGCAGTTCTTC	-	TRBV7-8	many	TRBJ2-1
CASISGAMTYNEQFF	TGTGCCAGCATTTCAGGGGCGATGACATACAATGAGCAGTTCTTC	-	TRBV6-2/TRBV6-3	many	TRBJ2-1
CSVEILRGGQETQYF	TGCAGCGTTGAAATCTTACGGGGGGGCCAAGAGACCCAGTACTTC	TRBD2	TRBV29-1	many	TRBJ2-5
CSVTVVQGSGGNSPLHF	TGCAGTGTCACCGTCGTCCAGGGGTCCGGGGGGAATTCACCCCTCCACTTT	-	TRBV20-1	many	TRBJ1-6
CSVEEMAGFQETQYF	TGCAGCGTTGAAGAGATGGCAGGCTTCCAAGAGACCCAGTACTTC	-	TRBV29-1	-	TRBJ2-5
CASSYGAGGAYIQYF	TGTGCCAGCAGTTACGGAGCGGGGGGGGCCTACATTCAGTACTTC	TRBD2	TRBV6-5	few	TRBJ2-4
CASSLGSDTGELFF	TGTGCCAGCAGTTTAGGCAGCGACACCGGGGAGCTGTTTTTT	-	TRBV12-3/TRBV12-4	many	TRBJ2-2
CASSLVPRGTEAFF	TGTGCCAGCAGCTTAGTTCCTAGGGGCACTGAAGCTTTCTTT	-	TRBV7-9	many	TRBJ1-1
CASMDRANTEAFF	TGTGCCAGCATGGACAGGGCGAACACTGAAGCTTTCTTT	TRBD1	TRBV7-9	many	TRBJ1-1
CSARKVASNQPQHF	TGCAGTGCTAGGAAAGTAGCTAGCAATCAGCCCCAGCATTTT	-	TRBV20-1	many	TRBJ1-5
CASTDGQGRGQPQHF	TGTGCCAGCACCGACGGACAGGGTCGAGGTCAGCCCCAGCATTTT	TRBD1	TRBV2	few	TRBJ1-5
CASSLVTRGEAFF	TGTGCCAGCAGCTTAGTCACGAGGGGTGAAGCTTTCTTT	-	TRBV7-2	many	TRBJ1-1
CASSLGLAASYNEQFF	TGTGCCAGCAGTTTAGGGCTGGCAGCCTCCTACAATGAGCAGTTCTTC	-	TRBV28	many	TRBJ2-1
CASSDYRGSGELFF	TGTGCCAGCAGCGACTACAGGGGATCCGGGGAGCTGTTTTTT	TRBD1	TRBV6-2/TRBV6-3	many	TRBJ2-2
CASSFPGGAETQYF	TGTGCCAGCAGCTTTCCCGGGGGCGCGGAGACCCAGTACTTC	-	TRBV7-2	many	TRBJ2-5
CASSLDTNYNEQFF	TGTGCCAGCAGCTTAGACACAAACTACAATGAGCAGTTCTTC	-	TRBV28	many	TRBJ2-1
CASSQGTGKNTEAFF	TGCGCCAGCAGTCAAGGGACAGGCAAAAACACTGAAGCTTTCTTT	TRBD1	TRBV23-1	few	TRBJ1-1
CASSLRGSRTGNTGELFF	TGTGCCAGCAGTCTCAGGGGAAGCAGGACTGGAAACACCGGGGAGCTGTTTTTT	-	TRBV2	many	TRBJ2-2
CASGFNSQGQPQHF	TGTGCCAGCGGATTTAACAGCCAGGGCCAGCCCCAGCATTTT	-	TRBV12-3/TRBV12-4	many	TRBJ1-5
CASSMGGGTYNEQFF	TGTGCCAGTAGTATGGGGGGGGGCACCTACAATGAGCAGTTCTTC	-	TRBV19	-	TRBJ2-1
CASSSGLLATEETQYF	TGCGCCAGCAGCTCGGGCCTACTAGCTACGGAAGAGACCCAGTACTTC	-	TRBV5-1	few	TRBJ2-5
CASSLGNDGNEQFF	TGTGCCAGCAGCTTGGGAAATGACGGCAATGAGCAGTTCTTC	-	TRBV7-8	many	TRBJ2-1
CASSQARMTRGYTF	TGCGCCAGCAGCCAAGCACGGATGACACGGGGCTACACCTTC	-	TRBV4-3	-	TRBJ1-2
CASSLAVFSGSGNTIYF	TGTGCCAGCAGCTTAGCGGTTTTCTCCGGCTCTGGAAACACCATATATTTT	-	TRBV7-2	many	TRBJ1-3
CASSPTPGQGENIQYF	TGTGCCAGCAGTCCGACCCCGGGACAGGGGGAAAACATTCAGTACTTC	TRBD1	TRBV28	many	TRBJ2-4
CASSPQGKETQYF	TGTGCCAGCAGCCCCCAGGGTAAGGAGACCCAGTACTTC	-	TRBV9	few	TRBJ2-5
CASSPNSGTGNTIYF	TGCGCCAGCAGCCCCAACTCAGGGACTGGAAACACCATATATTTT	-	TRBV5-1	few	TRBJ1-3
CASSFRLDRGHEQYF	TGTGCCAGCAGCTTCCGGTTGGACAGGGGCCACGAGCAGTACTTC	TRBD1	TRBV5-5	many	TRBJ2-7
CSATGGGHYGYTF	TGCAGTGCGACAGGGGGCGGCCACTATGGCTACACCTTC	TRBD1	TRBV20-1	-	TRBJ1-2
CAIKVTATGELFF	TGTGCCATCAAAGTCACGGCCACCGGGGAGCTGTTTTTT	-	TRBV10-3	many	TRBJ2-2
CSANWGLDYEQYF	TGCAGTGCCAATTGGGGGTTAGACTACGAGCAGTACTTC	-	TRBV20-1	-	TRBJ2-7